This T cell receptor beta chain was documented in a study of T cell responses to AZD1222 COVID-19 vaccine (TCRdb year 2021). Concerning the study at large: AZD1222 recipients with second doses at about 4 weeks or about 12 weeks were pooled, because spike-specific TCR depth and breadth did not differ between schedules. Trial participants were enrolled into age subgroups of 18-55, 56-69 and 70-plus years, which contained around 140, 26 and 57 TCR-sequenced participants, respectively. TCR sequencing covered 233 trial participants: 207 given two doses of AZD1222 and 26 given two doses of MenACWY control vaccine. Study-wide conclusions, independent of this receptor: Conclusions about previously exposed vaccinees are limited, since just five or six AZD1222 recipients were seropositive for SARS-CoV-2 at baseline. Participants were mostly white British, with more females than males. The authors suggested clonal diversity may have been underestimated. Because no day 14 peak-response samples were available, the repertoires could be characterized only after the peak T cell response. Vaccine-associated CD4 TCRs spanned the whole spike protein, with dominant responses in regions 160-218 and 743-854. After two AZD1222 doses, both the breadth and the depth of spike-specific TCRs were significantly higher than at day 0 and than in MenACWY recipients. In the small 56-69-year group, the increase in depth fell short of significance, most likely because of low power. Reportedly, almost half of the unique spike-specific TCRs recognized epitopes lying outside the regions that are mutated in the B.1.351 and B.1.1.7 variants.

The germline V gene gives CDR1 as MDHEN and CDR2 as SYDVKM. Including the terminal cysteine and phenylalanine, the CDR3 comprises 13 residues. Only the CDR3 DNA is retained, 39 bases long and in frame from the first base. The junction carries 12 bases between V and J, which are trimmed by 5 bases and 4 bases respectively. The meaning of the sample's time point label: baseline before first vaccination. Vaccinee samples came from UK trials COV001 and COV002, including a single-blind randomized controlled phase 2/3 trial of AZD1222 (ChAdOx1 nCoV-19) in healthy adults. For TCRbeta chain sequencing, PBMC samples from trial participants were taken at day 0 and at day 28 after the second dose. This clone was seen just once. The target of this receptor is not known. No per-base quality is available; no much larger clone lies one base away. The CDR3 regions of human TCRbeta chains were analyzed by immunosequencing. The study's processing was this. TCRs in the repertoires were compared against a reference library of SARS-CoV-2-specific TCRs that had been generated with the MIRA antigen-specificity platform. Breadth meant the fraction of unique TCRs that were SARS-CoV-2-associated, whereas depth meant the fraction of total T cells that were SARS-CoV-2-associated. Each spike-specific TCR was assigned to its reactive spike region and to a CD4 or CD8 class using the MIRA data. Log10-transformed breadth and depth values were compared by one-way ANOVA with Sidak's multiple comparisons tests. Sourced from immuneACCESS, this table was stored by TCRdb with only in-frame sequences that have V and J called. A share of the clones is absent; for the studies checked, an unresolved V gene accounts for under half, and the remainder has no known explanation. V, J and clone size reflect that table, while D and trimming were determined from the DNA. The sample table lists more than 110,000 clones, about 93% of them with a count of one. The ten largest clonotypes hold about 9.1% of the sample.

The clonotype comes from an adult in good health. The sample was peripheral blood, taken on day 0 of AZD1222 vaccination. Recombination linked TRBV28 to TRBJ2-7, and TRBD1 may be the D gene, going by 6 matching bases. DNA sequence: TGTGCCAGCAGTCTCTCAGACAGGTACGAGCAGTACTTC. This yields the protein CASSLSDRYEQYF.